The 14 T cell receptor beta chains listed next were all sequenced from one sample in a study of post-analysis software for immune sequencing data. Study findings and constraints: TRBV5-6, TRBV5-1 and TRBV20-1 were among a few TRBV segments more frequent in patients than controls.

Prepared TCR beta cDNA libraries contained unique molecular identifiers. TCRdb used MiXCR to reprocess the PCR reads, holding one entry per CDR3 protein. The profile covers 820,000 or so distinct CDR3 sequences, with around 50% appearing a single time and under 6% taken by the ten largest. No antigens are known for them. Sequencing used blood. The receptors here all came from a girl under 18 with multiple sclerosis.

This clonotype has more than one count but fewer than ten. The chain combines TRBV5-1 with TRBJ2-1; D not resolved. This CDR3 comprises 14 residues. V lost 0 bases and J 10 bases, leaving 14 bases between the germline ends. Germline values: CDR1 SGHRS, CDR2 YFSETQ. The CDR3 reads CASSLDLITREQFF. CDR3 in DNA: TGCGCCAGCAGCTTGGATTTGATCACCAGGGAGCAGTTCTTC. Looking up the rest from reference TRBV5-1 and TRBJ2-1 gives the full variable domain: KAGVTQTPRYLIKTRGQQVTLSCSPISGHRSVSWYQQTPGQGLQFLFEYFSETQRNKGNFPGRFSGRQFSNSRSEMNVSTLELGDSALYLCASSLDLITREQFFGPGTRLTVL.

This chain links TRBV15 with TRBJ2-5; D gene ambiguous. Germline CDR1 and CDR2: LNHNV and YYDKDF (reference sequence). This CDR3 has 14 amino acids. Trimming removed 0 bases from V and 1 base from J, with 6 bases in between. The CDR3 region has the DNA TGTGCCACCAGCAGAGATAAGACCCAAGAGACCCAGTACTTC. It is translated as CATSRDKTQETQYF.

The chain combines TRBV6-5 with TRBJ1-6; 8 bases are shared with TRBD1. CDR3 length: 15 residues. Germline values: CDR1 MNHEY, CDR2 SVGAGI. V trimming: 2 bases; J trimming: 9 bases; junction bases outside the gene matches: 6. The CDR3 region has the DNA TGTGCCAGCAGTTACGTGACAGGGGCTTCTTCACCCCTCCACTTT. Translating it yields CASSYVTGASSPLHF.

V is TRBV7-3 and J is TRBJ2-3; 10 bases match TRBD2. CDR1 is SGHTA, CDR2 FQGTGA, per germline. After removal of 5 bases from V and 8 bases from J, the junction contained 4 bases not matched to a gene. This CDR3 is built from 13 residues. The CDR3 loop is CASSPRTSGTQYF. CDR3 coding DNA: TGTGCCAGCAGCCCCCGGACTAGCGGTACGCAGTATTTT.

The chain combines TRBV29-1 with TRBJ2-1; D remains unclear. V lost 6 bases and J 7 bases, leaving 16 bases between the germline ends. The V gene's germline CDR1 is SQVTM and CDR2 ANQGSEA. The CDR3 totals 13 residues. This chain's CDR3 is CSVPSRFWNEQFF. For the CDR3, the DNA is TGCAGCGTCCCCAGCAGGTTCTGGAATGAGCAGTTCTTC.

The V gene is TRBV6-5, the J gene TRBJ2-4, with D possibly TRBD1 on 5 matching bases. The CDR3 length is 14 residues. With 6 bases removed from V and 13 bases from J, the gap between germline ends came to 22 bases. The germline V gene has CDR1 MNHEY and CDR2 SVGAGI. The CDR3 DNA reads TGTGCCAGCAGGGCGACAGAATCCCGTAGAGAGCAGTACTTC. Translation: CASRATESRREQYF.

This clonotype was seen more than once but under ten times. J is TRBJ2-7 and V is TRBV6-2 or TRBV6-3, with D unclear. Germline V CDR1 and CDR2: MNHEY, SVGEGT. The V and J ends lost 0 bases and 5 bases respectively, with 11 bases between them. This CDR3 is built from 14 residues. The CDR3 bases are TGTGCCAGCAGTTACTCCAGGATAACCAACGAGCAGTACTTC. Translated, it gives CASSYSRITNEQYF.

In DNA, the CDR3 is TGCGCCAGCAGTCAAGGTTCGGAGGGATACAATGAGCAGTTCTTC. This translates into CASSQGSEGYNEQFF. The chain joins TRBV5-1 to TRBJ2-1, with D possibly being TRBD2 (6 bases). The CDR3 consists of 15 residues. Germline lookup yields CDR1 SGHRS and CDR2 YFSETQ. V dropped 5 bases and J dropped 4 bases, with 16 bases sitting between them.

CDR3 sequence (DNA): TGTGCCAGCAGTTATGGGAAAGGACAGGGGAACTATGGCTACACCTTC. Its translation: CASSYGKGQGNYGYTF. The chain recombines TRBV12-3 or TRBV12-4 with TRBJ1-2; 9 nucleotides align to TRBD1. This CDR3 is 16 amino acids long. The J segment lost 2 bases and the V segment lost 4 bases, leaving 8 bases of the junction unmatched.

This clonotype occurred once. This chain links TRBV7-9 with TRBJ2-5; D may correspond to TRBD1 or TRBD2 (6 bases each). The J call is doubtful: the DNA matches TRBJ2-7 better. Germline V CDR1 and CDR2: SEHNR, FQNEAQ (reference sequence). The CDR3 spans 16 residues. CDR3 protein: CASSWHGGQQFDEQYF. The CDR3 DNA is TGTGCCAGCAGCTGGCATGGGGGGCAGCAATTTGACGAGCAGTACTTC.

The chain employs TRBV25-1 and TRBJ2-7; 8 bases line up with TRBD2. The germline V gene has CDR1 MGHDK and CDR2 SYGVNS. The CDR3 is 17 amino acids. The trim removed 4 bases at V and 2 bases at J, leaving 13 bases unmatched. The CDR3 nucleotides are TGTGCCAGCAGTGCCCCCGTCGGGCGGGGGGCTACCTACGAGCAGTACTTC. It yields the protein CASSAPVGRGATYEQYF.

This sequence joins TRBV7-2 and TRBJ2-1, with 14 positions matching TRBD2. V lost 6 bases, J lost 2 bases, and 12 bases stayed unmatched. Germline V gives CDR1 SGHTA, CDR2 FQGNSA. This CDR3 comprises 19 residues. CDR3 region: CASRPGTSGSRGAYNEQFF. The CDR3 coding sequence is TGTGCCAGCAGACCAGGGACTAGCGGGAGCCGGGGGGCCTACAATGAGCAGTTCTTC.

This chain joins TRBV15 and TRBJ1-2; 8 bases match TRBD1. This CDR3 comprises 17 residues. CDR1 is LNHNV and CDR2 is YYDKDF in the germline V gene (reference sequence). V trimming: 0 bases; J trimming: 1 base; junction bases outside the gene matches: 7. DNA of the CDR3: TGTGCCACCAGCAGAGACGGGACAGGTCGTTTTAACTATGGCTACACCTTC. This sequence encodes CATSRDGTGRFNYGYTF.

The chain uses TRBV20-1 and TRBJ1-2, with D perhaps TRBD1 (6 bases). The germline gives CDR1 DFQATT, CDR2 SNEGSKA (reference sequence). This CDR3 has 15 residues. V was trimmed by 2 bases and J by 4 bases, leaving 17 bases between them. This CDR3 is CSARRSGAEVYGYTF. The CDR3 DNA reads TGCAGTGCTAGACGGTCGGGGGCGGAGGTCTATGGCTACACCTTC.